Each of the 14 T cell receptor beta chains below was sequenced from the same sample in a study of blood T cell repertoires in COVID-19. Profiled with immunoSEQ multiplex PCR; TCRdb holds only in-frame clones, not every one. The repertoire consists of 100,000 to 150,000 clones, with around 81% occurring once and the leading ten covering approximately 12%. Sequenced: peripheral blood. The source is a man aged 60 to 69 with acute or convalescent COVID-19.

This chain connects TRBV21-1 to TRBJ2-1; the D segment call TRBD2 is taken from the table without a DNA check. TRBV21-1 is reported as a pseudogene. This CDR3 spans 13 amino acids. The CDR3: CARTSGSYNEQFF. For the CDR3, the DNA is TGTGCCAGGACTAGCGGGAGCTACAATGAGCAGTTCTTC.

This clone was recorded only once. This sequence joins TRBV7-9 and TRBJ2-1, with D unresolved. Per germline, CDR1 SEHNR and CDR2 FQNEAQ (reference sequence). The CDR3 runs 15 residues. Trimming removed 6 bases from V and 4 bases from J, with 16 bases in between. The CDR3 sequence is CASSPPPTGYNEQFF. The CDR3 region has the DNA TGTGCCAGCAGTCCGCCCCCGACTGGGTACAATGAGCAGTTCTTC.

J is TRBJ1-1 and V is TRBV7-9, with no clear D. Per the germline V gene, CDR1 is SEHNR and CDR2 is FQNEAQ (reference sequence). The length of the CDR3 is 14 residues. Trimming removed 5 bases from V and 5 bases from J, with 15 bases in between. Here the CDR3 reads CASSPNLDWTEAFF. In DNA form, the CDR3 reads TGTGCCAGCAGCCCGAATTTAGACTGGACTGAAGCTTTCTTT.

This chain uses TRBV12-3 or TRBV12-4 with TRBJ1-1; D gene unclear. CDR3 length equals 12 residues. The germline V and J ends were trimmed by 6 bases and 5 bases, with 10 bases remaining between them. CDR3 residues: CASRFIGTEAFF. The CDR3, as DNA: TGTGCCAGCAGGTTCATCGGGACTGAAGCTTTCTTT.

This sequence joins TRBV4-1 and TRBJ2-7, with TRBD2 matching 12 bases. With 3 bases clipped from V and 4 bases from J, the junction kept 10 bases outside the gene matches. In germline, CDR1 is MGHRA, CDR2 YSYEKL. The CDR3 consists of 17 residues. The CDR3 loop reads CASSQEETSGSWYEQYF. The CDR3 region has the DNA TGCGCCAGCAGCCAGGAAGAGACTAGCGGGAGTTGGTACGAGCAGTACTTC.

About this clone itself: The same CDR3 is also encoded by other DNA sequences in this sample. This rearrangement joins TRBV12-3 or TRBV12-4 to TRBJ1-5, with D unclear. The V end lost 6 bases, the J end lost 9 bases, and 12 bases lay between the germline ends. This CDR3 has 12 residues. The CDR3 sequence is CASRRAVGPQHF. CDR3 nucleotide sequence: TGTGCCAGCAGGCGGGCCGTAGGGCCCCAGCATTTT.

This chain links TRBV27 with TRBJ2-7, with D perhaps TRBD1 (5 bases). Per germline, CDR1 MNHEY and CDR2 SMNVEV (reference sequence). The CDR3 is 18 residues long. Trimming removed 6 bases at V and 6 bases at J, with 30 bases between. CDR3 sequence (DNA): TGTGCCAGCAGCGGAAACGGGTGGGCAGGGTCCTTTACCGGCGAGCAGTACTTC. Translated, it gives CASSGNGWAGSFTGEQYF.

V and J are TRBV28 and TRBJ1-3; 10 bases map to TRBD1. V lost 6 bases and J lost 4; bases outside the gene matches: 24. In germline, CDR1 is MDHEN, CDR2 SYDVKM. The CDR3 contains 21 residues. The CDR3, as DNA: TGTGCCAGCAGCCCCCCTTTTTATGGGACAGGGGTTTCTCTCGTAGGAAACACCATATATTTT. Residues: CASSPPFYGTGVSLVGNTIYF. Full variable domain (outside the CDR3, taken from reference TRBV28 and TRBJ1-3): DVKVTQSSRYLVKRTGEKVFLECVQDMDHENMFWYRQDPGLGLRLIYFSYDVKMKEKGDIPEGYSVSREKKERFSLILESASTNQTSMYLCASSPPFYGTGVSLVGNTIYFGEGSWLTVV.

This chain uses TRBV21-1 with TRBJ2-7; the table gives TRBD1 as D, unverified against the DNA. TRBV21-1 is given as a pseudogene. The CDR3 consists of 19 residues. Written as DNA, the CDR3 is TGTGCCAGCAGCAAAGTTTGGGACAGGGGAAAAACCTTACCTTACGAGCAGTACTTC. Protein: CASSKVWDRGKTLPYEQYF.

This chain joins TRBV14 and TRBJ1-1; 9 bases fit TRBD1. Germline V CDR1 and CDR2: SGHDN, FVKESK. This CDR3 has 15 residues. Trimming at V came to 3 bases and at J to 5 bases, leaving 7 bases not matched to a gene. As DNA, the CDR3 is TGTGCCAGCAGCCAGTACAGGGGGCTTCGTACTGAAGCTTTCTTT. It translates to CASSQYRGLRTEAFF.

V gene TRBV18 combines with J gene TRBJ1-2; 7 nucleotides agree with TRBD1. V was clipped by 3 bases and J by 2 bases; unmatched bases: 6. CDR1 KGHSH and CDR2 LQKENI come from the germline V gene. The CDR3 sequence is 15 residues long. The CDR3 spells CASSPLGQPNYGYTF. The CDR3 coding sequence is TGTGCCAGCTCACCGTTGGGACAGCCGAACTATGGCTACACCTTC.

The rearrangement uses TRBV18 and TRBJ2-7; 8 nucleotides line up with TRBD2. Losses at the gene ends were 3 bases for V and 5 bases for J; bases not matched to a gene: 6. Per germline, CDR1 KGHSH and CDR2 LQKENI. The CDR3 sequence is 14 residues long. The CDR3 reads CASSPGLVSDEQYF. In DNA form, the CDR3 reads TGTGCCAGCTCACCGGGACTAGTGTCGGACGAGCAGTACTTC.

The rearrangement joins TRBV28 to TRBJ1-2, with 9 bases matching TRBD1. The V gene's germline CDR1 is MDHEN and CDR2 SYDVKM. CDR3 size: 14 residues. After removal of 4 bases from V and 7 bases from J, the junction contained 7 bases not matched to a gene. CDR3 in amino acids: CASSYSQGAGGYTF. CDR3 sequence (DNA): TGTGCCAGCAGTTACTCACAGGGGGCAGGTGGCTACACCTTC.

The chain uses TRBV27 and TRBJ1-3, with 9 bases that match TRBD1. Trimming removed 6 bases from V and 0 bases from J; junction bases left unmatched: 6. Per germline, CDR1 MNHEY and CDR2 SMNVEV (reference sequence). The CDR3 runs to 16 residues. Here the CDR3 DNA reads TGTGCCAGCAGGCCCGGGACAGGGACCTCTGGAAACACCATATATTTT. It is translated as CASRPGTGTSGNTIYF.